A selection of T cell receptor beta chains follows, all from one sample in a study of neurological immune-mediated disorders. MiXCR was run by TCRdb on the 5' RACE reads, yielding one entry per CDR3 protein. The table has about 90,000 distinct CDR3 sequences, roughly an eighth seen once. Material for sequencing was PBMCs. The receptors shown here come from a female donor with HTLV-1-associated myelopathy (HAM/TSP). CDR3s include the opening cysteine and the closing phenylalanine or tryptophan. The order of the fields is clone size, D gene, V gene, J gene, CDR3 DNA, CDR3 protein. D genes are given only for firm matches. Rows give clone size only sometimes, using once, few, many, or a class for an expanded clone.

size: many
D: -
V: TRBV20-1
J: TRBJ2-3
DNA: TGCAGTGCTCCCTACCAGGGGAACACAGATACGCAGTATTTT
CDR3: CSAPYQGNTDTQYF

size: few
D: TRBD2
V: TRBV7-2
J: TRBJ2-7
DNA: TGTGCCAGCAGCCCTATAGCGGGGGTACTCTCCTACGAGCAGTACTTC
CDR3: CASSPIAGVLSYEQYF

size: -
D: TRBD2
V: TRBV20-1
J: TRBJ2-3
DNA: TGCAGTGCTAGATCCCCAGGTAGCGGGGTTTTAGATACGCAGTATTTT
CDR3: CSARSPGSGVLDTQYF

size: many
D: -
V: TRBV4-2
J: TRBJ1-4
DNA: TGTGCCAGCAGCCAAACACAGGGAGAGCTTGGAAAACTGTTTTTT
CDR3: CASSQTQGELGKLFF

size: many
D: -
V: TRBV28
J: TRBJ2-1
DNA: TGTGCCAGCAGTACCGGACAGCCTTCCTACAATGAGCAGTTCTTC
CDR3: CASSTGQPSYNEQFF

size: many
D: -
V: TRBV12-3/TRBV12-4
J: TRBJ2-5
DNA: TGTGCCAGCAGTTTTGGGGGGGGCGGACAAGAGACCCAGTACTTC
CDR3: CASSFGGGGQETQYF

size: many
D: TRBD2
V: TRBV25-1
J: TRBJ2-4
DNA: TGTGCCAGCAGTGGAGCGGGGGCCAAAAACATTCAGTACTTC
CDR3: CASSGAGAKNIQYF

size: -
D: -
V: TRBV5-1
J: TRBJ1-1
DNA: TGCGCCAGCAACTTGAGTGGCGGGAACACTGAAGCTTTCTTT
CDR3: CASNLSGGNTEAFF

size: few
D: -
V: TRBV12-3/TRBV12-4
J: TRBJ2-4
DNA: TGTGCCAGCAGTTTAACTAGCTCCCTGGGCATTCAGTACTTC
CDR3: CASSLTSSLGIQYF

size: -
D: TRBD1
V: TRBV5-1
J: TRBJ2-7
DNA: TGCGCCAGCAGCTTGAGTGGGACAGACTACGAGCAGTACTTC
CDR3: CASSLSGTDYEQYF

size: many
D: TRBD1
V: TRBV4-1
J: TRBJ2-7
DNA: TGCGCCAGCAGCCAAGATGAGGACAGGGGTACCGACGAGCAGTACTTC
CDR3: CASSQDEDRGTDEQYF

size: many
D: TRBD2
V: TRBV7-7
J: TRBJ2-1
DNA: TGTGCCAGCAGCCGAATCCTAGCGGGGGGGGTAAATGAGCAGTTCTTC
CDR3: CASSRILAGGVNEQFF

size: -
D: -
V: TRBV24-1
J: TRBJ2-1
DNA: TGTGCCACCAGTGATTCAAGGGCGGAGCAGTTCTTC
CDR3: CATSDSRAEQFF

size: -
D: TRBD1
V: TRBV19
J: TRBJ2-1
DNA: TGTGCCAGTACCTACAGGGGTCCCTACAATGAGCAGTTCTTC
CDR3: CASTYRGPYNEQFF

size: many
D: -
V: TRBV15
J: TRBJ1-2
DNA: TGTGCCACCAGCCCTCCCTGGGCTGTGAATGGCTACACCTTC
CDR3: CATSPPWAVNGYTF

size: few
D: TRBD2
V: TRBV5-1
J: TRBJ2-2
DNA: TGCGCCAGCAGCTTGCCTAGCGGGGCCGCCGGGGAGCTGTTTTTT
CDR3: CASSLPSGAAGELFF

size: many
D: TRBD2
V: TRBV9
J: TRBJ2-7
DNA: TGTGCCAGCAGCGTAGGGTCGAGCGGGGGGGCCTACGAGCAGTACTTC
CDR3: CASSVGSSGGAYEQYF

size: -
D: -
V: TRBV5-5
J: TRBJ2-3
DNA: TGTGCCAGCAGCTTCCTAAGGGGCGCGGAGACAGATACGCAGTATTTT
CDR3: CASSFLRGAETDTQYF

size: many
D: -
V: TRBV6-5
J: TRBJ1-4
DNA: TGTGCCAGCAGTTACTCCAGGGGAGCGACTAATGAAAAACTGTTTTTT
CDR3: CASSYSRGATNEKLFF

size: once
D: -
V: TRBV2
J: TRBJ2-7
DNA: TGTGCCAGCAGGGCCTATGGCGGGTCCTACGAGCAGTACTTC
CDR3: CASRAYGGSYEQYF

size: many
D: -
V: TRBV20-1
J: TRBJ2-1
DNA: TGCAGTGCACCGGACTCTGGGAATGAGCAGTTCTTC
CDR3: CSAPDSGNEQFF

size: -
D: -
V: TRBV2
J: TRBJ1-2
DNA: TGTGCCAGCAGTGATCGGACAGCGGGCTATGGCTACACCTTC
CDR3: CASSDRTAGYGYTF

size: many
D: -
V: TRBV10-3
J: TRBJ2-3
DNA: TGTGCCACGGCAGGACCCCCTGGAGATACGCAGTATTTT
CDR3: CATAGPPGDTQYF

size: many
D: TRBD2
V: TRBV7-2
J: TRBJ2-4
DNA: TGTGCCAGCAGTCCACCGGGACTAGCGGGGAACATTCAGTACTTC
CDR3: CASSPPGLAGNIQYF

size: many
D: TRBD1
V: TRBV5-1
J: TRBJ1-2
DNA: TGCGCCAGCAGCGACCCGGGACAGGGGTTTGGCTACACCTTC
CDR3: CASSDPGQGFGYTF

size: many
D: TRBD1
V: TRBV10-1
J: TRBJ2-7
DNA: TGCGCCAGCAGAGGCCCAAGGGGGCAGCGAGAGCAGTACTTC
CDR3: CASRGPRGQREQYF

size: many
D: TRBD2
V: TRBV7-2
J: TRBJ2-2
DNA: TGTGCCAGCAGCTTAGCGCCAGCGGGGGTCCCTAACACCGGGGAGCTGTTTTTT
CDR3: CASSLAPAGVPNTGELFF

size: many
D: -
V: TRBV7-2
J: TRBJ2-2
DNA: TGTGCCAGCAGCTTAGGAGGGCTACGCACCGGGGAGCTGTTTTTT
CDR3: CASSLGGLRTGELFF

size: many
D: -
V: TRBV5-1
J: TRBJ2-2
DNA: TGCGCCAGCAGCTTGGGTGACGGGGGGCCGACCGGGGAGCTGTTTTTT
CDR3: CASSLGDGGPTGELFF

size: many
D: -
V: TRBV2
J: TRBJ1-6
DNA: TGTGCCAGCAGTGAGTTTTATAATTCACCCCTCCACTTT
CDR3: CASSEFYNSPLHF

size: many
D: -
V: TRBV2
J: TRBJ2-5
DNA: TGTGCCAGCAGTGGGAATAGGGGGGAGACCCAGTACTTC
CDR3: CASSGNRGETQYF

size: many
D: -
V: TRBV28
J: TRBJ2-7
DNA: TGTGCCAGCAGTTCCTCGACAAGTAAAATCTCCTACGAGCAGTACTTC
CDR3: CASSSSTSKISYEQYF